This record covers a single T cell receptor (beta chain). Its antigen specificity is not known. Base quality data are lacking; no much larger clone is found one base away. The data stem from a study of PD-L1 blockade in urothelial cancer (dated by TCRdb to about 2017). At the level of the whole study: Therapy was started in about 2014 for all patients, and atezolizumab 1,200 mg was administered intravenously every 3 weeks. An ECOG performance status of 0 or 1 was recorded for the patients, and 0 to 3 prior chemotherapy regimens had been received by the patients. The study, an exploratory multi-omic analysis, examined somatic, immune and clinical correlates of response to PD-L1 blockade with atezolizumab in urothelial cancer. In the same patients who had TCR sequencing, pretreatment tumors also underwent whole exome sequencing and RNA sequencing. Some 29 patients had pretreatment blood TCR-seq, around 24 had at least one posttreatment blood collection, and around 24 had tumor TCR-seq. Pretreatment tumor samples and matched peripheral blood, collected serially before and after atezolizumab treatment, underwent TCR sequencing. Progression-free survival longer than 6 months counted as durable clinical benefit, and TCR features were additionally tested against both progression-free and overall survival. Durable clinical benefit was achieved by nine patients but not by the remaining 20. About 90% of the 29 patients were males with bladder-origin urothelial cancer, and about 60% of the roughly 29 reported a prior smoking history. Blood samples gave median yields of about 150,000 T cells and tens of thousands of unique TCRs, along with a median clonality of around 0.075. Blood samples were analyzed at 3 weeks after treatment start (second dose) and at 6 weeks after treatment start.

Trimming takes 2 bases off V and 0 bases off J; junction bases not matched to a gene: 4. Its CDR3 holds 16 amino acids, cysteine through phenylalanine. Solely the CDR3 DNA is kept, with 48 bases framed from the first base. Via the germline V gene, CDR1 is SGHDT and CDR2 YYEEEE. The intended sense of this specimen's time point label: pretreatment peripheral blood. The cohort comprised approximately 30 patients with locally advanced or metastatic urothelial carcinoma treated at Memorial Sloan Kettering on a trial protocol. Peripheral blood mononuclear cells were collected from each patient pretreatment and during treatment, giving between 1 and 8 total time points per patient. The Qiagen DNeasy Blood extraction kit was used to purify genomic DNA from total PBMCs and tumor samples. PBMCs were collected pretreatment and during treatment, and were isolated and stored as previously described. Here is what the overall study found, with its caveats: Small sample size (n ≈ 30) and many exploratory analyses mean the results are intended to be hypothesis-generating. Greater expansion of tumor-associated TCR clones in peripheral blood 3 weeks after the start of treatment was observed in patients with durable benefit (n ≈ 22, p = 0.022). Improved progression-free and overall survival was found to be associated with pretreatment peripheral blood TCR clonality below the median.

Each PCR received spiked-in synthetic TCR analog templates so that absolute template abundance could be estimated from read counts. Using the immunoSEQ assay, TCRbeta CDR3 regions were amplified from genomic DNA with bias-controlled V and J gene primers. Sequencing of rearranged TCRbeta segments was done at approximately 20X coverage. For the original study's pipeline: Clustering was used to correct sequencing errors, and CDR3s were annotated against IMGT to assign V, D and J genes. Only productive TCRbeta rearrangements were used in downstream analyses, excluding out-of-frame or stop-codon sequences. Clonality was computed as one minus Shannon entropy normalized by the log of the number of unique productive sequences. Fisher's exact test with Benjamini-Hochberg correction, at a threshold of adjusted p below 0.01, was used to find clones that differed between time points or between blood and tumor. The table comes from immuneACCESS by way of TCRdb, which keeps in-frame sequences with V and J called. Part of the clones is missing from these tables; in studies checked, under half for an unresolved V gene and the rest for unknown reasons. That table furnishes V, J and clone size, whereas the DNA furnished D and trimming. The sample table lists about 63,000 clones, roughly 76% of them with a count of one. The ten biggest clones cover more than 5.5% of the sample.

The input for sequencing was PBMCs, taken around atezolizumab (anti-PD-L1) treatment. The chain uses TRBV5-6 and TRBJ2-1; the central 8 bases match TRBD2. This receptor was obtained from a man between 65 and 80 years old with urothelial cancer. The CDR3 region: CASSFRAGASYNEQFF. The DNA reads TGTGCCAGCAGCTTTAGAGCGGGGGCCTCCTACAATGAGCAGTTCTTC.